The 9 T cell receptor beta chains listed next were all sequenced from one sample in a study of technical replicates of blood from a handful of donors. The repertoire was sequenced with immunoSEQ multiplex PCR; TCRdb's copy has only in-frame clones and lacks some. The repertoire holds under 75,000 clones, with around 85% as singletons. Sequencing was done on a sample of PBMCs. The source is a human donor in good health. Some clones in this sample may be carry-over from other donors' samples.

The chain joins TRBV7-2 to TRBJ2-3; 10 bases map to TRBD2. The CDR3 has 17 amino acids. Per the germline V gene, CDR1 is SGHTA and CDR2 is FQGNSA. The V segment lost 0 bases and the J segment 1 base; nucleotides outside the gene matches: 4. The CDR3 protein is CASSLARSGGGTDTQYF. The CDR3 region has the DNA TGTGCCAGCAGCTTAGCGCGAAGCGGGGGGGGCACAGATACGCAGTATTTT.

V is TRBV7-6 and J is TRBJ2-3; 11 bases align to TRBD2. The CDR3 runs to 18 residues. Unmatched junction bases numbered 16, after V lost 5 bases and J lost 6 bases. Germline V lookup: CDR1 SGHVS, CDR2 FNYEAQ. The CDR3, as DNA: TGTGCCAGCAGCCCCTCGGATCTGGGACTAGCGGCGGTGGATACGCAGTATTTT. Its protein is CASSPSDLGLAAVDTQYF.

This chain joins TRBV7-2 and TRBJ1-1; D gene ambiguous. This CDR3 has 12 residues. In germline, CDR1 is SGHTA, CDR2 FQGNSA. The germline V and J ends were trimmed by 5 bases and 8 bases, with 12 bases remaining between them. The CDR3 sequence: CASSASTREAFF. For the CDR3, the DNA is TGTGCCAGCAGCGCCTCTACTAGGGAAGCTTTCTTT.

This clone showed up just once. V gene TRBV5-1 combines with J gene TRBJ2-5, with D tentatively TRBD1 (6 bases). The CDR3 is 14 residues long. The V and J ends lost 4 bases and 2 bases respectively, with 12 bases between them. The germline CDR1 and CDR2 sequences are SGHRS and YFSETQ. The CDR3: CASSLQGPQETQYF. CDR3 in DNA: TGCGCCAGCAGCCTACAGGGCCCTCAAGAGACCCAGTACTTC.

This rearrangement joins TRBV4-3 to TRBJ2-3; a possible D gene is TRBD1 (6 bases). V lost 5 bases, J lost 2 bases, and 17 bases lay in between. CDR1 and CDR2 from the germline V gene are LGHNA and YSLEER. There are 16 residues in the CDR3. The CDR3 bases are TGCGCCAGCAGCTCAGAGGGGGTCCGGGTCACAGATACGCAGTATTTT. Translated, it gives CASSSEGVRVTDTQYF.

J is TRBJ2-3 and V is TRBV6-5, with 9 nucleotides matching TRBD2. V was pared by 6 bases and J by 5 bases, with 6 bases of the junction left unmatched. The CDR3 contains 14 residues. Germline values: CDR1 MNHEY, CDR2 SVGAGI. CDR3 amino acids: CASRGLAGRDTQYF. In DNA, the CDR3 is TGTGCCAGCAGGGGTCTAGCGGGGAGAGATACGCAGTATTTT.

The V call is TRBV4-2, the J call TRBJ2-2; the match to TRBD2 covers 15 bases. J gave up 1 base and V 2 bases, and 8 bases lay outside the gene matches. Germline CDR1 and CDR2: LGHNA and YNFKEQ. This CDR3 comprises 20 residues. This CDR3 is CASSQRTSGGARGNTGELFF. CDR3 in DNA: TGTGCCAGCAGCCAAAGGACTAGCGGGGGGGCTAGGGGGAACACCGGGGAGCTGTTTTTT.

The rearrangement joins TRBV7-2 to TRBJ1-1; D ambiguous. V lost 3 bases and J 3 bases, leaving 14 bases between the germline ends. CDR1 and CDR2 (germline): SGHTA, FQGNSA. This CDR3 region has 15 residues. CDR3 protein: CASSLLDFGHTEAFF. The CDR3 nucleotides are TGTGCCAGCAGCTTGTTGGACTTTGGTCACACTGAAGCTTTCTTT.

This chain links TRBV5-4 with TRBJ2-1; D uncertain. Trimming cost V 1 base and J 2 bases, with 10 bases left between them. The CDR3 has 15 amino acids. The germline V gene has CDR1 SGHNT and CDR2 YYREEE (reference sequence). CDR3 sequence (DNA): TGTGCCAGCAGCTTGAATTTACTCACCTACAATGAGCAGTTCTTC. This encodes CASSLNLLTYNEQFF.